One sample yielded the 30 T cell receptor beta chains listed below, sequenced in a study of T cells in localized non-small cell lung cancer (dated by TCRdb to the early 2020s). Libraries were constructed by the immunoSEQ multiplex PCR assay. Drawn from immuneACCESS, this table holds only the in-frame rearrangements with V and J called that TCRdb kept. Clones are partly lost; checked studies trace under half to an unresolved V gene and leave the rest unexplained. For this sample there are approximately 63,000 clones; 70% to 90% appear just once. Jointly, the top ten make up 22% of the sample. Source: peripheral blood, taken before any cancer treatment. The receptors were sampled from a man aged 35-69 years with stage I squamous cell lung carcinoma.

V and J are TRBV5-5 and TRBJ2-7; D may be TRBD2 (6 bases). Germline CDR1 reads SGHKS; CDR2 reads YYEKEE (reference sequence). This CDR3 is built from 13 residues. V lost 0 bases and J lost 6, with 10 bases in between. The CDR3 DNA reads as TGTGCCAGCAGCTTGGGATGGGGGGTCGAGCAGTACTTC. Its protein is CASSLGWGVEQYF.

CDR3 in amino acids: CATSRGLAGGTEQFF. The CDR3 DNA follows: TGTGCCACCAGCAGGGGACTAGCGGGAGGGACTGAGCAGTTCTTC. The chain links TRBV15 to TRBJ2-1, with 16 bases aligning to TRBD2. V lost 3 bases, J lost 9 bases, and 2 bases stayed unmatched. The CDR3 loop spans 15 amino acids. Per germline, CDR1 LNHNV and CDR2 YYDKDF (reference sequence).

The chain combines TRBV19 with TRBJ2-7; TRBD1 might be the D (6 bases). V gave up 4 bases and J gave up 3 bases, with 10 bases separating them. Germline V CDR1 and CDR2: LNHDA, SQIVND (reference sequence). This CDR3 spans 13 amino acids. The CDR3 region is CASSTSQGYEQYF. The CDR3 DNA reads as TGTGCCAGTAGTACCTCACAGGGCTACGAGCAGTACTTC.

This chain joins TRBV28 and TRBJ2-3, with TRBD2 matching over 12 bases. Germline-derived CDR1 and CDR2 are MDHEN and SYDVKM. The J segment lost 3 bases and the V segment lost 2 bases, leaving 3 bases of the junction unmatched. The CDR3 is made up of 16 amino acids. Written as DNA, the CDR3 is TGTGCCAGCAGTTTAATCCTAGCGGGAGGGACAGATACGCAGTATTTT. As protein: CASSLILAGGTDTQYF.

This clone was detected only a few times. The chain carries TRBV19 and TRBJ2-3, with 9 bases lining up with TRBD1. Germline V gene lookup returns CDR1 LNHDA and CDR2 SQIVND (reference sequence). V dropped 5 bases and J dropped 3; count of bases not matched to a gene: 6. This CDR3 region has 15 residues. In DNA, the CDR3 is TGTGCCAGTAGTCGTCCGGGACAGGGAACAGATACGCAGTATTTT. This sequence encodes CASSRPGQGTDTQYF. Complete variable domain (other parts from reference TRBV19 and TRBJ2-3): DGGITQSPKYLFRKEGQNVTLSCEQNLNHDAMYWYRQDPGQGLRLIYYSQIVNDFQKGDIAEGYSVSREKKESFPLTVTSAQKNPTAFYLCASSRPGQGTDTQYFGPGTRLTVL.

The rearrangement uses TRBV11-3 and TRBJ1-1; no clear D. The CDR3 sequence is 13 residues long. In germline, CDR1 is SGHNT, CDR2 YENEEA. Trimming took 2 bases from V and 1 from J, leaving 5 bases between them. CDR3 coding DNA: TGTGCCAGCAGCTTACAATGGAACACTGAAGCTTTCTTT. It yields the protein CASSLQWNTEAFF.

The rearrangement uses TRBV29-1 and TRBJ1-5; a weak D match, TRBD1 (6 bases). This CDR3 is 12 amino acids long. Trimming removed 7 bases from V and 7 bases from J, with 14 bases in between. The germline CDR1 and CDR2 sequences are SQVTM and ANQGSEA. This CDR3 reads CSGQQGNQPQHF. In DNA form, the CDR3 reads TGCAGCGGTCAACAGGGAAACCAGCCCCAGCATTTT.

This chain links TRBV14 with TRBJ2-1; maybe TRBD2 (6 bases). Trimming shortened V by 4 bases and J by 2 bases, and 18 bases separated the two germline ends. The CDR3 has 17 amino acids. The germline gives CDR1 SGHDN, CDR2 FVKESK. CDR3 coding DNA: TGTGCCAGCAGCCGTCGAACGGGGGTGTTTGCCTACAATGAGCAGTTCTTC. This translates into CASSRRTGVFAYNEQFF.

V and J are TRBV5-6 and TRBJ2-7; weak D call: TRBD2 (6 bases). Trimming took off 4 bases at V and 1 base at J, with 12 bases between the two ends. The germline gives CDR1 SGHDT, CDR2 YYEEEE. This CDR3 region has 14 residues. In nucleotides, the CDR3 is TGTGCCAGCAGCACGACTAGTGGGTCCTACGAGCAGTACTTC. Protein sequence: CASSTTSGSYEQYF.

This chain connects TRBV30 to TRBJ1-5; 9 bases map to TRBD1. The CDR3 totals 15 residues. CDR1 and CDR2 from the germline V gene are GTSNPN and SVGIG (reference sequence). V shed 2 bases and J 2 bases; nucleotides not matched to a gene: 4. The CDR3 nucleotides are TGTGCCTGGAGTCCGGACAGGGGAGGCAATCAGCCCCAGCATTTT. Protein sequence: CAWSPDRGGNQPQHF.

The genes are TRBV19 and TRBJ2-2, with 7 bases aligning to TRBD1. V was pared by 5 bases and J by 5 bases, with 17 bases of the junction left unmatched. The CDR3 covers 18 residues. In germline, CDR1 is LNHDA, CDR2 SQIVND (reference sequence). CDR3 sequence (DNA): TGTGCCAGTAGTGGCGATCCTGACAGGGCTGGGTGGACCGGGGAGCTGTTTTTT. This gives the protein CASSGDPDRAGWTGELFF.

J is TRBJ1-5 and V is TRBV15; 9 nucleotides agree with TRBD1. The trim removed 6 bases at V and 5 bases at J, leaving 5 bases unmatched. The CDR3 contains 14 residues. In germline, CDR1 is LNHNV, CDR2 YYDKDF (reference sequence). CDR3 coding DNA: TGTGCCACCAGTTCTGGGACAGGGTATCAGCCCCAGCATTTT. Translation gives CATSSGTGYQPQHF.

J is TRBJ2-6 and V is TRBV29-1; D call uncertain. The CDR3 sequence is 13 residues long. Trimming pared 7 bases from V and 1 base from J, leaving 8 bases between. From germline, CDR1 is SQVTM and CDR2 ANQGSEA. The CDR3 nucleotides are TGCAGCGCTACCGAGTCTGGGGCCAACGTCCTGACTTTC. Residues: CSATESGANVLTF.

The gene calls are TRBV7-3 and TRBJ2-7; D may match TRBD1 or TRBD2 (5 bases each). V lost 5 bases and J 5 bases, leaving 16 bases between the germline ends. The germline V gene has CDR1 SGHTA and CDR2 FQGTGA. The CDR3 contains 14 residues. In nucleotides, the CDR3 is TGTGCCAGCAGCCCTGGTTGGGGGTCTAACGAGCAGTACTTC. This encodes CASSPGWGSNEQYF.

The chain has TRBV11-2 and TRBJ2-1, with 9 bases lining up with TRBD2. The length of the CDR3 is 16 residues. With V trimmed by 3 bases and J by 7 bases, 10 bases remained unmatched. The germline V gene encodes CDR1 SGHAT and CDR2 FQNNGV. CDR3 in DNA: TGTGCCAGCAGCTTGTCCGCGGGAGGGTTTAGGAATGAGCAGTTCTTC. Amino acid sequence: CASSLSAGGFRNEQFF.

The V call is TRBV5-4, the J call TRBJ2-5; a possible D gene is TRBD1 (5 bases). This CDR3 has 14 residues. Trimming shortened V by 2 bases and J by 2 bases, and 10 bases separated the two germline ends. CDR1 is SGHNT and CDR2 is YYREEE in the germline V gene (reference sequence). The DNA of the CDR3 is TGTGCCAGCAGCTTTGGAAGGGGTCAAGAGACCCAGTACTTC. Its translation: CASSFGRGQETQYF.

The chain carries TRBV5-1 and TRBJ2-7; the match to TRBD1 covers 8 bases. The junction had 4 bases not matched to a gene; V was cut back by 2 bases and J by 6 bases. The CDR3 totals 13 residues. Germline V gene sequence: CDR1 SGHRS, CDR2 YFSETQ. The CDR3 bases are TGCGCCAGCAGCTTCGACAGGGGTATCGAGCAGTACTTC. Translation: CASSFDRGIEQYF.

The rearrangement links TRBV7-3 to TRBJ2-1; 8 bases match TRBD2. The germline V gene encodes CDR1 SGHTA and CDR2 FQGTGA. Unmatched junction bases numbered 1, after V lost 0 bases and J lost 3 bases. This CDR3 has 15 amino acids. This chain's CDR3 is CASSLTSGVYNEQFF. The CDR3 bases are TGTGCCAGCAGCTTAACTAGCGGGGTCTACAATGAGCAGTTCTTC.

This sequence joins TRBV7-9 and TRBJ1-4; 7 positions match TRBD1. CDR3 length: 15 amino acids. Germline V lookup: CDR1 SEHNR, CDR2 FQNEAQ (reference sequence). V shed 1 base and J 6 bases; nucleotides not matched to a gene: 5. Here the CDR3 reads CASSLVIGGDEKLFF. The CDR3 DNA sequence: TGTGCCAGCAGCTTAGTTATAGGGGGCGATGAAAAACTGTTTTTT.

The chain couples TRBV28 to TRBJ2-5; D may match TRBD1 or TRBD2 (7 bases each). CDR3 length equals 15 residues. The germline gives CDR1 MDHEN, CDR2 SYDVKM. V gave up 5 bases and J gave up 5 bases, with 18 bases separating them. CDR3 loop: CASSIPPQGGETQYF. The CDR3 DNA reads TGTGCCAGCAGTATCCCTCCCCAGGGGGGGGAGACCCAGTACTTC. The full variable domain, completed using reference TRBV28 and TRBJ2-5, is DVKVTQSSRYLVKRTGEKVFLECVQDMDHENMFWYRQDPGLGLRLIYFSYDVKMKEKGDIPEGYSVSREKKERFSLILESASTNQTSMYLCASSIPPQGGETQYFGPGTRLLVL.

The rearrangement uses TRBV28 and TRBJ1-5; TRBD1 is a possible D gene (5 bases). V lost 3 bases and J lost 5, with 11 bases in between. The CDR3 consists of 14 residues. Germline V gives CDR1 MDHEN, CDR2 SYDVKM. CDR3 region: CASSLGEFYQPQHF. CDR3 in DNA: TGTGCCAGCAGTTTGGGGGAGTTCTATCAGCCCCAGCATTTT.

The V gene is TRBV7-2, the J gene TRBJ1-2; TRBD1 matches at 7 bases. The germline V gene has CDR1 SGHTA and CDR2 FQGNSA. The V and J ends lost 5 bases and 4 bases, in that order; junction bases with no gene match: 13. The CDR3 contains 16 residues. CDR3 DNA sequence: TGTGCCAGCAGCCTCCGGGAACCTACAGGGGTCTATGGCTACACCTTC. It yields the protein CASSLREPTGVYGYTF.

In nucleotides, the CDR3 is TGTGCCAGTAGTATATGGGGGGCCGGTAGCTCCTACAATGAGCAGTTCTTC. It translates to CASSIWGAGSSYNEQFF. This chain uses TRBV19 with TRBJ2-1; either TRBD1 or TRBD2 may supply D (6 bases each). V shed 2 bases and J shed 0 bases, with 14 bases lying between them. The germline V gene has CDR1 LNHDA and CDR2 SQIVND (reference sequence). This CDR3 has 17 amino acids.

V and J are TRBV6-5 and TRBJ1-3; possibly TRBD1 for D (5 bases). V was pared by 5 bases and J by 2 bases, with 10 bases between. Germline V lookup: CDR1 MNHEY, CDR2 SVGAGI. This CDR3 region has 14 residues. CDR3 in amino acids: CASSPRQTGNTIYF. CDR3 in DNA: TGTGCCAGCAGTCCACGACAGACTGGAAACACCATATATTTT.

The V gene is TRBV29-1, the J gene TRBJ2-3, with D perhaps TRBD2 (7 bases). V dropped 4 bases and J dropped 4 bases, with 12 bases sitting between them. The CDR3 consists of 13 residues. CDR1 and CDR2 (germline): SQVTM, ANQGSEA. CDR3 sequence: CSVVRGLADTQYF. The CDR3, as DNA: TGCAGCGTTGTGCGGGGGCTAGCAGATACGCAGTATTTT.

This sequence joins TRBV7-8 and TRBJ1-3; 10 positions agree with TRBD1. V lost 5 bases and J lost 8; bases outside the gene matches: 6. Germline CDR1 and CDR2: SGHVS and FQNEAQ. The CDR3 contains 14 residues. The CDR3 sequence: CASSLGTGAHTIYF. CDR3 coding DNA: TGTGCCAGCAGCCTTGGGACAGGGGCCCACACCATATATTTT.

This clone was recorded a few times. This chain connects TRBV27 to TRBJ2-1; 11 bases map to TRBD2. The CDR3 runs 13 residues. V shed 9 bases, J shed 8 bases, and the junction held 6 bases outside the gene matches. The germline V gene has CDR1 MNHEY and CDR2 SMNVEV (reference sequence). CDR3 in amino acids: CARGLAEVHEQFF. CDR3 DNA sequence: TGTGCCAGGGGACTAGCGGAGGTCCATGAGCAGTTCTTC.

This clone was picked up one time. The rearrangement uses TRBV28 and TRBJ1-6, with D unresolved. Germline CDR1 MDHEN, CDR2 SYDVKM. Trimming cost V 3 bases and J 0 bases, with 9 bases left between them. The CDR3 runs 16 residues. CDR3 in DNA: TGTGCCAGCAGTTTGTTATTGAGCTCCTATAATTCACCCCTCCACTTT. Amino acid sequence: CASSLLLSSYNSPLHF.

The V call is TRBV29-1, the J call TRBJ2-2; 8 bases fit TRBD2. CDR1 and CDR2 from the germline V gene are SQVTM and ANQGSEA. The V segment lost 6 bases and the J segment 0 bases; nucleotides outside the gene matches: 6. The CDR3 is made up of 15 amino acids. The CDR3 loop is CSVGSGAPNTGELFF. The CDR3 DNA follows: TGCAGCGTGGGTAGCGGGGCCCCGAACACCGGGGAGCTGTTTTTT.

The CDR3, as DNA: TGTGCCAGCAGCTTAGGCGCTGCCGGGGAGCTGTTTTTT. Translation: CASSLGAAGELFF. The V and J genes are TRBV7-3 and TRBJ2-2; no definite D call. The V and J ends lost 2 bases and 6 bases respectively, with 7 bases between them. Germline CDR1 and CDR2: SGHTA and FQGTGA. CDR3 length equals 13 residues.